A single sample gave rise to the 21 T cell receptor beta chains below, sequenced in a study of control samples from healthy donors and cancer patients (dated by TCRdb to about 2020). The library was generated by the immunoSEQ multiplex PCR assay. This is the immuneACCESS table as TCRdb keeps it, with only in-frame sequences that have V and J called. A part of the clones is gone; compared with another copy, unresolved V genes explain less than half, and the rest is unexplained. The sample table records about 160,000 clones; about 90% of these occur just once. The ten largest clonotypes hold 9.5% to 15% of the sample. Source material: blood. These receptor sequences come from a man between 25 and 39 years old in good health.

The rearrangement joins TRBV19 to TRBJ2-1, with D perhaps matching TRBD2 (5 bases). Per germline, CDR1 LNHDA and CDR2 SQIVND (reference sequence). Trimming removed 3 bases at V and 6 bases at J, with 18 bases between. There are 16 residues in the CDR3. The CDR3 sequence: CASSIYGNNGRNEQFF. The CDR3 region has the DNA TGTGCCAGTAGTATCTACGGGAACAATGGGCGCAATGAGCAGTTCTTC.

In this sample, this clone turned up a few times. The CDR3 bases are TGTGCCAGCAGCCAGGGGACAGCGAACACAGATACGCAGTATTTT. This encodes CASSQGTANTDTQYF. The gene calls are TRBV3-1 (or the pseudogene TRBV3-2) and TRBJ2-3, with 7 bases lining up with TRBD1. The CDR3 extends over 15 amino acids. Germline trimming cut 3 bases from V and 2 bases from J; bases unmatched to any gene: 5. Germline CDR1 reads LGHDT; CDR2 reads YNNKEL (reference sequence).

This chain connects TRBV28 to TRBJ2-1, with TRBD2 matching 7 bases. V lost 5 bases, J lost 7 bases, and 11 bases stayed unmatched. CDR3 length equals 15 residues. Germline V lookup: CDR1 MDHEN, CDR2 SYDVKM. The CDR3 spells CASSTAGSGGNEQFF. The CDR3 bases are TGTGCCAGCAGTACAGCGGGATCCGGGGGTAATGAGCAGTTCTTC.

This clone came up a few times. The rearrangement links TRBV24-1 to TRBJ2-7, with D hard to call. V was trimmed by 9 bases and J by 0 bases, leaving 8 bases between them. The CDR3 is 12 amino acids. Germline-derived CDR1 and CDR2 are KGHDR and SFDVKD. CDR3 DNA: TGTGCCACCGGTTGGGGCTCCTACGAGCAGTACTTC. It encodes CATGWGSYEQYF.

The V gene is TRBV14, the J gene TRBJ1-2; TRBD1 matches at 9 bases. The CDR3 loop spans 14 amino acids. The germline V gene encodes CDR1 SGHDN and CDR2 FVKESK. Germline trimming cut 5 bases from V and 5 bases from J; bases unmatched to any gene: 6. The CDR3 sequence: CASSGQGTKYGYTF. CDR3 coding DNA: TGTGCCAGCAGCGGACAGGGGACGAAGTATGGCTACACCTTC.

The chain carries TRBV6-2 or TRBV6-3 and TRBJ1-5; 9 nucleotides line up with TRBD1. In germline, CDR1 is MNHEY, CDR2 SVGEGT. This CDR3 is built from 15 residues. V lost 5 bases, J lost 1 base, and 3 bases stayed unmatched. The CDR3 DNA is TGTGCCAGCAGTACGGGACAGGGAAGCAATCAGCCCCAGCATTTT. Protein: CASSTGQGSNQPQHF.

The chain recombines TRBV19 with TRBJ2-1; 12 nucleotides match TRBD2. Germline-derived CDR1 and CDR2 are LNHDA and SQIVND (reference sequence). The CDR3 sequence is 14 residues long. V lost 9 bases and J lost 4; bases outside the gene matches: 4. The CDR3 DNA reads TGTGCCAGCCTCACTAGCGGGGGGTACAATGAGCAGTTCTTC. Its protein is CASLTSGGYNEQFF.

The rearrangement uses TRBV4-2 and TRBJ1-1; D gene ambiguous. The germline V gene has CDR1 LGHNA and CDR2 YNFKEQ. Trimming shortened V by 7 bases and J by 4 bases, and 10 bases separated the two germline ends. The CDR3 has 12 residues. The CDR3 loop reads CASTGVRTEAFF. The CDR3, as DNA: TGTGCCAGCACCGGAGTGCGCACTGAAGCTTTCTTT.

This clone has only one observation. The rearrangement uses TRBV11-3 and TRBJ2-1, with no clear D. V lost 1 base and J 3 bases, leaving 13 bases between the germline ends. This CDR3 region has 16 residues. CDR1 and CDR2 (germline): SGHNT, YENEEA. The CDR3 nucleotides read TGTGCCAGCAGCTTAGGGGTCCAGCGAATCTACAATGAGCAGTTCTTC. Encoded protein: CASSLGVQRIYNEQFF.

The chain joins TRBV6-1 to TRBJ1-5, with a tentative D call TRBD1 (5 bases). Germline CDR1 and CDR2: MNHNS and SASEGT. This CDR3 is 18 amino acids long. Deletions cut 3 bases from V and 8 bases from J, with 26 bases between. This CDR3 is CASSEGVAGFPLVKPQHF. CDR3 DNA: TGTGCCAGCAGTGAGGGGGTCGCCGGGTTCCCTTTGGTAAAGCCCCAGCATTTT.

For the CDR3, the DNA is TGTGGCCGAAGCAGAGGGACCGGTGGGACAGATACGCAGTATTTT. This sequence encodes CGRSRGTGGTDTQYF. The chain is built from TRBV2 and TRBJ2-3; D tentatively fits TRBD1 or TRBD2 (5 bases each). CDR1 SNHLY and CDR2 FYNNEI come from the germline V gene. The length of the CDR3 is 15 residues.

CDR3 in amino acids: CASSQGDKYYGYTF. The DNA of the CDR3 is TGTGCCAGCAGCCAAGGAGACAAGTACTATGGCTACACCTTC. This chain uses TRBV4-2 with TRBJ1-2; D unresolved. There are 14 residues in the CDR3. V was pared by 1 base and J by 3 bases, with 9 bases between. Germline loops: CDR1 LGHNA, CDR2 YNFKEQ.

This CDR3 reads CASTRDSNQPQHF. CDR3 in DNA: TGTGCCAGCACCCGCGACAGCAATCAGCCCCAGCATTTT. The V and J genes are TRBV12-3 or TRBV12-4 and TRBJ1-5; D is ambiguous. The CDR3 totals 13 residues. Trimming cost V 7 bases and J 1 base, with 8 bases left between them.

This sequence joins TRBV6-5 and TRBJ1-5; the D gene is possibly TRBD1 (6 bases). This CDR3 is built from 14 residues. The V gene lost 8 bases and the J gene lost 3 bases, with 14 bases spanning the gap. Per the germline V gene, CDR1 is MNHEY and CDR2 is SVGAGI. The CDR3 DNA reads as TGTGCCAGCGGGGGGGCGCGGGACAATCAGCCCCAGCATTTT. It encodes CASGGARDNQPQHF.

The CDR3 loop reads CASSTGPNEKLFF. CDR3 DNA sequence: TGTGCCAGCAGCACAGGTCCTAATGAAAAACTGTTTTTT. This rearrangement joins TRBV6-4 to TRBJ1-4; D might be TRBD1 (5 bases). V was shortened by 6 bases and J by 3 bases, with 8 bases between the two germline ends. Germline V CDR1 and CDR2: MRHNA, SNTAGT. There are 13 residues in the CDR3.

This clone was seen a single time. The genes are TRBV7-9 and TRBJ2-5; D is perhaps TRBD1 (5 bases). V was pared by 7 bases and J by 4 bases, with 19 bases between. Germline V lookup: CDR1 SEHNR, CDR2 FQNEAQ (reference sequence). The CDR3 runs to 15 residues. The DNA of the CDR3 is TGTGCCAGCACCCCCGCCGCGGCAGGGCGAGAGACCCAGTACTTC. Translating gives CASTPAAAGRETQYF. The entire variable domain, with the rest obtained from reference TRBV7-9 and TRBJ2-5, is as follows: DTGVSQNPRHKITKRGQNVTFRCDPISEHNRLYWYRQTLGQGPEFLTYFQNEAQLEKSRLLSDRFSAERPKGSFSTLEIQRTEQGDSAMYLCASTPAAAGRETQYFGPGTRLLVL.

This clone was observed a few times. V usage is TRBV25-1 and J usage is TRBJ1-2; 7 positions match TRBD1. V lost 5 bases to trimming and J lost 4 bases; unmatched junction nucleotides: 4. The CDR3 consists of 13 residues. Germline CDR1 MGHDK, CDR2 SYGVNS. CDR3 sequence (DNA): TGTGCCAGCAGTCCGGGACAGATCTATGGCTACACCTTC. It codes for CASSPGQIYGYTF.

Concerning this clone: Different DNA sequences within this sample yield the same CDR3. The rearrangement links TRBV7-2 to TRBJ2-7, with a weak D call TRBD2 (6 bases). The CDR3 sequence is 15 residues long. V shed 0 bases and J shed 3 bases, with 12 bases lying between them. Per the germline V gene, CDR1 is SGHTA and CDR2 is FQGNSA. The CDR3 bases are TGTGCCAGCAGCTTAGCTGGCGGGGCGTTCTACGAGCAGTACTTC. Encoded protein: CASSLAGGAFYEQYF.

In its sample, this clone was seen a few times. The genes are TRBV15 and TRBJ2-2; possible D gene TRBD2, 6 bases. Germline CDR1 reads LNHNV; CDR2 reads YYDKDF (reference sequence). Trimming removed 4 bases from V and 7 bases from J, with 16 bases in between. The CDR3 is 15 residues long. CDR3 sequence (DNA): TGTGCCACCAGCACCCCTAGGGAGGAAAACGGGGAGCTGTTTTTT. It is translated as CATSTPREENGELFF.

As concerns this clone: The sample has other DNA sequences that encode this CDR3 too. The V and J genes are TRBV24-1 and TRBJ1-5; the D is unclear. This CDR3 has 12 residues. Trimming cost V 4 bases and J 4 bases, with 4 bases left between them. From germline, CDR1 is KGHDR and CDR2 SFDVKD. The CDR3 spells CATSDPNQPQHF. CDR3 nucleotides: TGTGCCACCAGTGACCCTAATCAGCCCCAGCATTTT.

In nucleotides, the CDR3 is TGCGCCAGCAGCCAAGGGGCAGACTACACCGGGGAGCTGTTTTTT. It is translated as CASSQGADYTGELFF. The chain recombines TRBV4-1 with TRBJ2-2; no reliable D call. This CDR3 comprises 15 residues. CDR1 and CDR2 (germline): MGHRA, YSYEKL. V lost 1 base to trimming and J lost 3 bases, with 9 bases between them.